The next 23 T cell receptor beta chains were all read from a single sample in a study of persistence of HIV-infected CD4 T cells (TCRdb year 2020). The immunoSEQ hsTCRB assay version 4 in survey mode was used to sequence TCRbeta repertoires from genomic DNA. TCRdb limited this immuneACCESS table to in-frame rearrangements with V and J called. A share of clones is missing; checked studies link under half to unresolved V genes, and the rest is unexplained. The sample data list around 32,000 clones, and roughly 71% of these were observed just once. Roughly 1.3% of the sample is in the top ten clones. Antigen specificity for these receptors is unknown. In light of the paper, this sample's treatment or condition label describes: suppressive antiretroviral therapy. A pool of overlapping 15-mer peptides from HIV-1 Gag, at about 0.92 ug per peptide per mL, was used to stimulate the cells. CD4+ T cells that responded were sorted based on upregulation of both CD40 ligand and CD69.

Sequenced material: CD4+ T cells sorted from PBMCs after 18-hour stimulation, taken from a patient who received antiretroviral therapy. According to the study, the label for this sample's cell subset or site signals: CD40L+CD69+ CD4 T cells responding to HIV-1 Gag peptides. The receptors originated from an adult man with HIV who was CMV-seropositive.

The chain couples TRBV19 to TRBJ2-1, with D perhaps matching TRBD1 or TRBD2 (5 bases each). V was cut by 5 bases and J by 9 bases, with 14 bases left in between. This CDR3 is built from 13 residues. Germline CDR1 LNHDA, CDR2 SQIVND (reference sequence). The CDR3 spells CASSAPRGREQFF. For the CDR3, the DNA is TGTGCCAGTAGTGCCCCCCGGGGCCGTGAGCAGTTCTTC. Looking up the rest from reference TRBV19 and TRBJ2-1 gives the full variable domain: DGGITQSPKYLFRKEGQNVTLSCEQNLNHDAMYWYRQDPGQGLRLIYYSQIVNDFQKGDIAEGYSVSREKKESFPLTVTSAQKNPTAFYLCASSAPRGREQFFGPGTRLTVL.

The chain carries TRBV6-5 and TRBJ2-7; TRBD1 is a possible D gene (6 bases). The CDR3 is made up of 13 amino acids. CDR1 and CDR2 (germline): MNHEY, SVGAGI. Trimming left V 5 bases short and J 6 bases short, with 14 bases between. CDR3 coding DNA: TGTGCCAGCAGTACCAATATCAGGGGCGAGCAGTACTTC. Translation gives CASSTNIRGEQYF.

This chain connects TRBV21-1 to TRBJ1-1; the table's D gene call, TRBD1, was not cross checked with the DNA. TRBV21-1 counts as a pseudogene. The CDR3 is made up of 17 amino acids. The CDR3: CASSKAQGARVNTEAFF. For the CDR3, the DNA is TGTGCCAGCAGCAAAGCACAGGGGGCGAGGGTGAACACTGAAGCTTTCTTT.

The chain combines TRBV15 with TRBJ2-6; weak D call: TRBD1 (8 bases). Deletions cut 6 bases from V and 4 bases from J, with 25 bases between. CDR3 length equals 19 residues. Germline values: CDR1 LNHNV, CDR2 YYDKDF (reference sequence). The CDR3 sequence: CATSGQGALRGAGANVLTF. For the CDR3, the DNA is TGTGCCACCAGTGGGCAGGGGGCCCTTCGGGGGGCAGGGGCCAACGTCCTGACTTTC.

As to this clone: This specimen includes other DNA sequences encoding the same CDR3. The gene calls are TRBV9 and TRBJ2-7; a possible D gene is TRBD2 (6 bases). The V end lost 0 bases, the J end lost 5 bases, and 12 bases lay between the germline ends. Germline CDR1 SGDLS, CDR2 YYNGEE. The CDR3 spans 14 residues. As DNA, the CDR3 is TGTGCCAGCAGCGTAGAGGGCGGGGCTAACGAGCAGTACTTC. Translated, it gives CASSVEGGANEQYF.

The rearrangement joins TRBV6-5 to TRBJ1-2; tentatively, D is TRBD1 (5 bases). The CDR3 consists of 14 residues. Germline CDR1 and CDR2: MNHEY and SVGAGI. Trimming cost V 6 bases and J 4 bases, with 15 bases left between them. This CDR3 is CASRTRTQGYGYTF. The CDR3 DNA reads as TGTGCCAGCAGAACTCGGACGCAGGGCTATGGCTACACCTTC.

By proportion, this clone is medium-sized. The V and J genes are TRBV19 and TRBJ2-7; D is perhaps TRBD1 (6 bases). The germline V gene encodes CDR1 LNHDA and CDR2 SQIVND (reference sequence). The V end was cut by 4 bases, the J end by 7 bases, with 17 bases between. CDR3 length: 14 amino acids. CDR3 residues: CASSRDIAYEEQYF. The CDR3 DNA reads TGTGCCAGTAGTAGGGACATAGCTTACGAGGAGCAGTACTTC.

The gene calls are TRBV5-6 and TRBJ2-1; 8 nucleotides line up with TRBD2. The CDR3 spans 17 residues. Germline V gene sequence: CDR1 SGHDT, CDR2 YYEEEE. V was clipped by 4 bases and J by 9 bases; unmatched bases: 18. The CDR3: CASSLVGAGTSYTEQFF. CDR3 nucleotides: TGTGCCAGCAGCCTTGTAGGAGCCGGGACTAGTTATACTGAGCAGTTCTTC.

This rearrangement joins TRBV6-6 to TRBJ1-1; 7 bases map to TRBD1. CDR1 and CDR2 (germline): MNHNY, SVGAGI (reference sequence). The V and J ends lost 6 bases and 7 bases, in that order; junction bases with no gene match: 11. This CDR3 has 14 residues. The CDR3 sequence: CASSPHQGEGEAFF. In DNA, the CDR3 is TGTGCCAGCAGCCCCCACCAGGGGGAAGGTGAAGCTTTCTTT.

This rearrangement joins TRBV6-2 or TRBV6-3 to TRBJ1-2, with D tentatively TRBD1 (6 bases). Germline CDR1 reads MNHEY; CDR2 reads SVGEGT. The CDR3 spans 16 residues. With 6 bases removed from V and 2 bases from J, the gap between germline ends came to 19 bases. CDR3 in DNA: TGTGCCAGCAGCCCTAGGGGGGGGCTGGGAAACTATGGCTACACCTTC. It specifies CASSPRGGLGNYGYTF.

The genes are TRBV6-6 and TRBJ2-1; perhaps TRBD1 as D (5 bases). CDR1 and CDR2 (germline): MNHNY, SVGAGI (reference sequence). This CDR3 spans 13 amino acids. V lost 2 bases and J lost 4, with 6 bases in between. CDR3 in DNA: TGTGCCAGCAGTTACCAGGGTTACAATGAGCAGTTCTTC. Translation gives CASSYQGYNEQFF.

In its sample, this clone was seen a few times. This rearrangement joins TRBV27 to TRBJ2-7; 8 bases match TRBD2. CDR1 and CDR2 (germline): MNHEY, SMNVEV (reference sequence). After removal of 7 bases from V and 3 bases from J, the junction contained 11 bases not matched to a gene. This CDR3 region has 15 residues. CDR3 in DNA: TGTGCCAGCAACTCTGGCGGGGGGCCGAACTACGAGCAGTACTTC. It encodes CASNSGGGPNYEQYF.

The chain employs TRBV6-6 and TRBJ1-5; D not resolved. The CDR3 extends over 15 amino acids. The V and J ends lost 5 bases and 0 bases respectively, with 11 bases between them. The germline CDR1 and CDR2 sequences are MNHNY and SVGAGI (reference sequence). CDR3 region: CASSPADHSNQPQHF. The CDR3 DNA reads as TGTGCCAGCAGTCCCGCGGATCATAGCAATCAGCCCCAGCATTTT.

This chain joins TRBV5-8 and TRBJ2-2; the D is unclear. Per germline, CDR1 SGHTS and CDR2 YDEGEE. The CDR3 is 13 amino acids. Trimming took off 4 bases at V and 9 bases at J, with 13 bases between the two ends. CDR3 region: CASSTPYDRELFF. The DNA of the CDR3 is TGTGCCAGCAGCACCCCATACGACCGGGAGCTGTTTTTT.

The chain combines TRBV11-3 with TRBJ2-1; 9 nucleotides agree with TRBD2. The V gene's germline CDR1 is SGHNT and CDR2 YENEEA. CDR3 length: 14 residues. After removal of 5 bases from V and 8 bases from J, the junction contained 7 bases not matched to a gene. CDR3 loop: CASSPGTSIDEQFF. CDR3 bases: TGTGCCAGCAGCCCCGGGACTAGCATCGATGAGCAGTTCTTC.

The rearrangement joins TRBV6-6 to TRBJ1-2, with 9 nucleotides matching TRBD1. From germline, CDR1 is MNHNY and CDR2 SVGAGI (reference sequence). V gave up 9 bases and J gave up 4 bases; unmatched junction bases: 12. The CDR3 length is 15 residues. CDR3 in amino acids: CASINQGQGIYGYTF. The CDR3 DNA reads TGTGCCAGTATTAACCAGGGACAGGGTATCTATGGCTACACCTTC.

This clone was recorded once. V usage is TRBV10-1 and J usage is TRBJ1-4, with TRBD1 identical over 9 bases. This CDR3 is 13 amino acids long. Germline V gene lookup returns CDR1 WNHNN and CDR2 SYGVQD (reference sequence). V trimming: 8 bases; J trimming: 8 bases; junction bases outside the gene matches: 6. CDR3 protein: CASGRDREEKLFF. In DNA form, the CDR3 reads TGCGCCAGCGGCCGGGACAGGGAGGAAAAACTGTTTTTT.

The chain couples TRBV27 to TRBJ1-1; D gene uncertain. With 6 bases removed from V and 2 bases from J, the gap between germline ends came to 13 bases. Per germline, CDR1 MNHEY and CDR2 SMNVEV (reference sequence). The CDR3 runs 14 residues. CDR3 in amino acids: CASRPRSSNTEAFF. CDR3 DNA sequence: TGTGCCAGCAGACCGAGGAGCTCTAACACTGAAGCTTTCTTT.

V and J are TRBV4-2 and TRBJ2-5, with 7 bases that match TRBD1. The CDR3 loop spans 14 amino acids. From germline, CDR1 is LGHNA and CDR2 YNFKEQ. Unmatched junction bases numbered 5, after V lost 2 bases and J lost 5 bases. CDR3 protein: CASSQNRGEETQYF. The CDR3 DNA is TGTGCCAGCAGCCAAAACAGGGGTGAGGAGACCCAGTACTTC.

DNA for the CDR3: TGCGCCAGCAGCTTTTCCGGGACAGGAGGGAATTCACCCCTCCACTTT. Residues: CASSFSGTGGNSPLHF. This chain uses TRBV5-1 with TRBJ1-6, with 8 bases that match TRBD1. Germline V gene lookup returns CDR1 SGHRS and CDR2 YFSETQ. V lost 2 bases and J lost 7; bases outside the gene matches: 8. CDR3 length equals 16 residues.

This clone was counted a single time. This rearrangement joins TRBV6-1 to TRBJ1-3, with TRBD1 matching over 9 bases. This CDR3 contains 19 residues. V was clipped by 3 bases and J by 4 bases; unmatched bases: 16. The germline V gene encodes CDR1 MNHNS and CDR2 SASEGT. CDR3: CASSDPDRGNTFRGNTIYF. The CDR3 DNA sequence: TGTGCCAGCAGTGACCCGGACAGGGGAAATACCTTTCGGGGAAACACCATATATTTT.

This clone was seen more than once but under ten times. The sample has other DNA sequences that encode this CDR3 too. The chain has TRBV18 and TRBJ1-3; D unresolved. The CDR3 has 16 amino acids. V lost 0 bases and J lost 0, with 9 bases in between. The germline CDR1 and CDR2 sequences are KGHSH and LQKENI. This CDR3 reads CASSPPRTGSGNTIYF. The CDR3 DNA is TGTGCCAGCTCACCACCTAGGACCGGCTCTGGAAACACCATATATTTT.

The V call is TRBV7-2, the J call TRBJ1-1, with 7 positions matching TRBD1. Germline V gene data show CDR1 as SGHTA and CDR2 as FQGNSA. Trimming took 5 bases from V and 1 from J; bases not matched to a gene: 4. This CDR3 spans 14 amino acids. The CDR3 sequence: CASSPGTANTEAFF. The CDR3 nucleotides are TGTGCCAGCAGCCCGGGGACAGCGAACACTGAAGCTTTCTTT.